Shown below are 21 T cell receptor beta chains from a single sample sequenced in a study of early T cells in non-severe SARS-CoV-2 infection. One entry per CDR3 protein, called by TCRdb with MiXCR from the 5' RACE reads. The sample includes approximately 100,000 distinct CDR3 sequences, around 16% of them seen just once. Sequenced input: whole blood. The source is an adult who was a healthcare worker with PCR-confirmed SARS-CoV-2 infection or an uninfected control (not recorded which).

This chain connects TRBV29-1 to TRBJ2-3; D is unclear. The germline gives CDR1 SQVTM, CDR2 ANQGSEA. The CDR3 runs 12 residues. Deletions cut 5 bases from V and 6 bases from J, with 12 bases between. The DNA of the CDR3 is TGCAGCGTTTCGGCCCAGCCCGATACGCAGTATTTT. Protein sequence: CSVSAQPDTQYF.

This clonotype occurred a few times. The chain couples TRBV27 to TRBJ1-1; 7 positions agree with TRBD1. After removal of 7 bases from V and 5 bases from J, the junction contained 25 bases not matched to a gene. Germline lookup yields CDR1 MNHEY and CDR2 SMNVEV (reference sequence). CDR3 length equals 19 residues. The DNA for the CDR3 is TGTGCCAGCAAGACAGAGACCGGAACAGGGGTGTTTAGGGGGACTGAAGCTTTCTTT. Its protein product is CASKTETGTGVFRGTEAFF.

A note on this clonotype: A clone one base away is much larger, so this may be a read error. The gene calls are TRBV9 and TRBJ2-7, with TRBD1 matching over 8 bases. The CDR3 has 15 amino acids. The germline gives CDR1 SGDLS, CDR2 YYNGEE. With V trimmed by 6 bases and J by 6 bases, 14 bases remained unmatched. For the CDR3, the DNA is TGTGCCAGCATCACGTTAGGAGACAGGGGTCGCGAGCAGTACTTC. Its protein product is CASITLGDRGREQYF.

The chain links TRBV7-2 to TRBJ2-1, with D perhaps assigned TRBD1 or TRBD2 (5 bases each). Between the trimmed V and J ends, which lost 5 bases and 15 bases, there was a span of 17 bases. Germline V gene data show CDR1 as SGHTA and CDR2 as FQGNSA. The CDR3 is made up of 12 amino acids. The CDR3 nucleotides read TGTGCCAGCAGCCCGGGGCCTTTCGGGGCGTTCTTC. Protein product: CASSPGPFGAFF. The whole variable domain, remainder taken from reference TRBV7-2 and TRBJ2-1, is GAGVSQSPSNKVTEKGKDVELRCDPISGHTALYWYRQSLGQGLEFLIYFQGNSAPDKSGLPSDRFSAERTGGSVSTLTIQRTQQEDSAVYLCASSPGPFGAFFGPGTRLTVL.

The chain has TRBV7-2 and TRBJ2-3; TRBD2 aligns across 9 bases. V shed 4 bases, J shed 6 bases, and the junction held 5 bases outside the gene matches. The CDR3 loop spans 14 amino acids. Germline V gene lookup returns CDR1 SGHTA and CDR2 FQGNSA. Here the CDR3 reads CASSSYSGRDTQYF. Written as DNA, the CDR3 is TGTGCCAGCAGCTCTTACAGCGGGAGGGATACGCAGTATTTT. The whole variable domain, remainder taken from reference TRBV7-2 and TRBJ2-3, is GAGVSQSPSNKVTEKGKDVELRCDPISGHTALYWYRQSLGQGLEFLIYFQGNSAPDKSGLPSDRFSAERTGGSVSTLTIQRTQQEDSAVYLCASSSYSGRDTQYFGPGTRLTVL.

The chain links TRBV29-1 to TRBJ1-3; D is perhaps TRBD1 (6 bases). CDR3 length equals 13 residues. Germline CDR1 is SQVTM and CDR2 is ANQGSEA. V lost 4 bases to trimming and J lost 0 bases, with 7 bases between them. The chain's CDR3 is CSVGTVSGNTIYF. The CDR3 coding sequence is TGCAGCGTTGGGACAGTCTCTGGAAACACCATATATTTT.

This chain links TRBV6-1 with TRBJ1-2; no firm D call. V lost 4 bases to trimming and J lost 0 bases, with 12 bases between them. The CDR3 consists of 15 residues. The germline V gene has CDR1 MNHNS and CDR2 SASEGT. CDR3 sequence (DNA): TGTGCCAGCAGTGCGAACACTCAAGCTAACTATGGCTACACCTTC. Residues: CASSANTQANYGYTF.

The rearrangement uses TRBV7-2 and TRBJ2-7; TRBD2 matches at 11 bases. The germline V gene encodes CDR1 SGHTA and CDR2 FQGNSA. J lost 7 bases, V lost 0 bases, and 8 bases had no gene match. The CDR3 runs to 16 residues. CDR3 sequence (DNA): TGTGCCAGCAGCTTAGCAGTCGCTAGCGGGAGGAGGGAGCAGTACTTC. This gives the protein CASSLAVASGRREQYF. The complete variable domain, with remaining parts taken from reference TRBV7-2 and TRBJ2-7, reads GAGVSQSPSNKVTEKGKDVELRCDPISGHTALYWYRQSLGQGLEFLIYFQGNSAPDKSGLPSDRFSAERTGGSVSTLTIQRTQQEDSAVYLCASSLAVASGRREQYFGPGTRLTVT.

This clonotype showed up just a few times. The CDR3: CASRALGGANYGYTF. CDR3 DNA sequence: TGTGCCAGCAGAGCTTTGGGGGGGGCGAATTATGGCTACACCTTC. The chain employs TRBV28 and TRBJ1-2; D possibly corresponds to TRBD1 (6 bases). The length of the CDR3 is 15 residues. V was trimmed by 6 bases and J by 5 bases, leaving 19 bases between them. Germline V gene sequence: CDR1 MDHEN, CDR2 SYDVKM.

This clonotype occurred a few times. The V gene is TRBV4-3, the J gene TRBJ1-5; D is ambiguous. Germline V gene lookup returns CDR1 LGHNA and CDR2 YSLEER. This CDR3 is 13 amino acids long. V lost 0 bases, J lost 6 bases, and 6 bases lay in between. The chain's CDR3 is CASSQDSSQPQHF. The CDR3, as DNA: TGCGCCAGCAGCCAAGATTCTAGTCAGCCCCAGCATTTT.

The chain combines TRBV18 with TRBJ2-5, with D possibly TRBD2 on 6 matching bases. CDR1 and CDR2 from the germline V gene are KGHSH and LQKENI. This CDR3 spans 14 amino acids. Trimming stripped 1 base from V and 2 bases from J, with 8 bases between. CDR3 region: CASSPLREQETQYF. DNA of the CDR3: TGTGCCAGCTCACCACTACGGGAGCAAGAGACCCAGTACTTC.

This clonotype appeared many times. The J gene is TRBJ2-1, the V gene TRBV4-3, with TRBD2 matching over 12 bases. Trimming cost V 4 bases and J 6 bases; bases outside gene matches: 7. Germline CDR1 reads LGHNA; CDR2 reads YSLEER. CDR3 length: 16 residues. DNA of the CDR3: TGCGCCAGCAGCCCGTCCGGGACTAGCGGGCGCAATGAGCAGTTCTTC. It translates to CASSPSGTSGRNEQFF.

This clonotype was observed a handful of times. The rearrangement uses TRBV30 and TRBJ2-7; a weak D match, TRBD2 (6 bases). Trimming pared 5 bases from V and 6 bases from J, leaving 14 bases between. Germline-derived CDR1 and CDR2 are GTSNPN and SVGIG (reference sequence). This CDR3 is 12 amino acids long. The CDR3 sequence: CAWGGLRGEQYF. DNA for the CDR3: TGTGCCTGGGGGGGACTGCGGGGCGAGCAGTACTTC.

The rearrangement joins TRBV7-8 to TRBJ2-6; a possible D gene is TRBD1 (5 bases). This CDR3 is built from 15 residues. The germline CDR1 and CDR2 sequences are SGHVS and FQNEAQ. Trimming shortened V by 1 base and J by 6 bases, and 10 bases separated the two germline ends. The CDR3 sequence is CASSLVRAEANVLTF. CDR3 DNA sequence: TGTGCCAGCAGCTTAGTCAGGGCTGAGGCCAACGTCCTGACTTTC.

The sample holds many counts of this clonotype. The CDR3 nucleotides are TGTGCCAGCAGCCATGCCAACACTGAAGCTTTCTTT. Translation gives CASSHANTEAFF. The chain has TRBV3-1 and TRBJ1-1; D gene unclear. V was shortened by 3 bases and J by 2 bases, with 4 bases between the two germline ends. Germline-derived CDR1 and CDR2 are LGHDT and YNNKEL (reference sequence). This CDR3 contains 12 residues.

The V and J genes are TRBV4-3 and TRBJ1-3; 9 nucleotides align to TRBD1. Germline-derived CDR1 and CDR2 are LGHNA and YSLEER. The CDR3 is made up of 16 amino acids. V shed 1 base, J shed 4 bases, and the junction held 5 bases outside the gene matches. CDR3 amino acids: CASSQGTGALGNTIYF. The CDR3 DNA sequence: TGCGCCAGCAGCCAAGGGACAGGGGCGCTAGGAAACACCATATATTTT.

This clonotype was detected once. The chain carries TRBV29-1 and TRBJ2-7, with 9 bases fitting TRBD2. Trimming removed 5 bases from V and 2 bases from J; junction bases left unmatched: 4. The CDR3 sequence is 13 residues long. CDR1 and CDR2 (germline): SQVTM, ANQGSEA. This CDR3 reads CSVRAGGTYEQYF. The CDR3 DNA follows: TGCAGCGTTCGAGCGGGAGGTACCTACGAGCAGTACTTC.

This clonotype occurred a few times. The V call is TRBV20-1, the J call TRBJ2-2, with 14 positions matching TRBD2. V dropped 3 bases and J dropped 1; count of bases not matched to a gene: 1. The CDR3 is 16 residues long. Germline V CDR1 and CDR2: DFQATT, SNEGSKA (reference sequence). The DNA of the CDR3 is TGCAGTGCTAGCGGGACTAGCGGGAGGAACACCGGGGAGCTGTTTTTT. This gives the protein CSASGTSGRNTGELFF.

This clonotype appeared many times. CDR3 sequence: CASRPGGANVLTF. DNA for the CDR3: TGTGCCAGCAGGCCCGGTGGGGCCAACGTCCTGACTTTC. The chain is built from TRBV25-1 and TRBJ2-6; D gene unclear. This CDR3 spans 13 amino acids. Trimming shortened V by 6 bases and J by 3 bases, and 6 bases separated the two germline ends. Germline assignment: CDR1 MGHDK and CDR2 SYGVNS.

This rearrangement joins TRBV28 to TRBJ2-7; 9 nucleotides align to TRBD1. This CDR3 has 16 residues. CDR1 MDHEN and CDR2 SYDVKM come from the germline V gene. Germline trimming cut 5 bases from V and 3 bases from J; bases unmatched to any gene: 11. In nucleotides, the CDR3 is TGTGCCAGCAGTCCCGCATCCGGGACAGGGAGCTACGAGCAGTACTTC. This gives the protein CASSPASGTGSYEQYF.

V and J are TRBV27 and TRBJ1-1; D is undetermined. CDR3 length equals 13 residues. V shed 5 bases and J shed 2 bases, with 9 bases lying between them. The V gene's germline CDR1 is MNHEY and CDR2 SMNVEV (reference sequence). CDR3 bases: TGTGCCAGCAGTCCTCTAATAAACACTGAAGCTTTCTTT. Residues: CASSPLINTEAFF.